A single sample is the source of the 17 T cell receptor beta chains below, sequenced in a study of blood T cell repertoires in COVID-19. Using immunoSEQ multiplex PCR, the repertoire was profiled, and TCRdb retains in-frame clones only, with some absent. The sample lists around 20,000 clones, 65% to 90% occurring once. Sequenced: peripheral blood. These receptors all come from an elderly man with acute or convalescent COVID-19.

J is TRBJ2-7 and V is TRBV13, with TRBD2 matching 8 bases. V gave up 1 base and J gave up 3 bases; unmatched junction bases: 5. Germline V CDR1 and CDR2: PRHDT, FYEKMQ (reference sequence). The CDR3 has 15 amino acids. The CDR3 here is CASSLAGGPNYEQYF. DNA of the CDR3: TGTGCCAGCAGCTTAGCGGGGGGGCCTAACTACGAGCAGTACTTC.

By share of the sample, this clone is medium-sized. V is TRBV4-2 and J is TRBJ1-1, with a possible D match to TRBD1 (5 bases). This CDR3 is 15 amino acids long. CDR1 and CDR2 from the germline V gene are LGHNA and YNFKEQ. V was trimmed by 0 bases and J by 4 bases, leaving 12 bases between them. The CDR3 coding sequence is TGTGCCAGCAGCCAAGATTCCTTGGGGCGCACTGAAGCTTTCTTT. Translation gives CASSQDSLGRTEAFF.

CDR3 region: CASSRVRGSDEQFF. In DNA form, the CDR3 reads TGTGCCAGCAGCCGTGTGCGGGGGAGCGATGAGCAGTTCTTC. The gene calls are TRBV27 and TRBJ2-1; TRBD2 aligns across 7 bases. This CDR3 region has 14 residues. Trimming at V came to 6 bases and at J to 8 bases, leaving 10 bases not matched to a gene. Per germline, CDR1 MNHEY and CDR2 SMNVEV (reference sequence).

V is TRBV6-6 and J is TRBJ2-1, with TRBD2 identical over 9 bases. CDR1 and CDR2 from the germline V gene are MNHNY and SVGAGI (reference sequence). The V gene end was trimmed by 3 bases and the J gene end by 7 bases; junction bases not matched to a gene: 10. CDR3 length: 16 amino acids. CDR3 coding DNA: TGTGCCAGCAGTTATATTGCGGGGGGGCCCGGTAATGAGCAGTTCTTC. Its translation: CASSYIAGGPGNEQFF.

The chain links TRBV11-1 to TRBJ2-3; TRBD1 matches 8 bases. J lost 6 bases, V lost 5 bases, and 10 bases had no gene match. The germline CDR1 and CDR2 sequences are SGHAT and FQDESV (reference sequence). This CDR3 is 15 amino acids long. DNA of the CDR3: TGTGCCAGCAGCCCGAAGACAGGGGTTCGGGATACGCAGTATTTT. It yields the protein CASSPKTGVRDTQYF.

This clone showed up just a few times. V usage is TRBV14 and J usage is TRBJ1-6; TRBD1 might be the D (5 bases). This CDR3 region has 16 residues. V was shortened by 4 bases and J by 10 bases, with 20 bases between the two germline ends. Looked up from germline, CDR1 is SGHDN and CDR2 is FVKESK. The CDR3 spells CASSLAYGAGRSPLHF. The CDR3 nucleotides read TGTGCCAGCAGCCTAGCCTATGGGGCAGGGCGGTCACCCCTCCACTTT.

V is TRBV6-4 and J is TRBJ1-6; 7 bases are a match to TRBD1. The CDR3 has 17 residues. Germline assignment: CDR1 MRHNA and CDR2 SNTAGT. The trim removed 3 bases at V and 5 bases at J, leaving 10 bases unmatched. For the CDR3, the DNA is TGTGCCAGCAGTGAGAACATTCGACAGGGCCATAATTCACCCCTCCACTTT. Translated: CASSENIRQGHNSPLHF.

The genes are TRBV27 and TRBJ1-1; 7 nucleotides align to TRBD1. The CDR3 covers 15 residues. CDR1 and CDR2 from the germline V gene are MNHEY and SMNVEV (reference sequence). V shed 0 bases and J 4 bases; nucleotides not matched to a gene: 5. The CDR3 coding sequence is TGTGCCAGCAGTTTATCCCCCCACAGGGGCACTGAAGCTTTCTTT. As protein: CASSLSPHRGTEAFF.

This chain connects TRBV12-3 or TRBV12-4 to TRBJ1-1; 9 bases line up with TRBD1. This CDR3 region has 13 residues. Trimming at V came to 5 bases and at J to 4 bases, leaving 2 bases not matched to a gene. For the CDR3, the DNA is TGTGCCAGCAGTACAGGGGGCATCACTGAAGCTTTCTTT. Residues: CASSTGGITEAFF.

This clone appeared once. The rearrangement links TRBV19 to TRBJ2-2; 12 positions agree with TRBD2. V shed 6 bases, J shed 5 bases, and the junction held 7 bases outside the gene matches. The CDR3 length is 16 residues. In germline, CDR1 is LNHDA, CDR2 SQIVND (reference sequence). The CDR3 DNA is TGTGCCAGTAGGAACCCGGGACTAGCGGGTACCGGGGAGCTGTTTTTT. Translation: CASRNPGLAGTGELFF. Filled out from reference TRBV19 and TRBJ2-2, the complete variable domain reads DGGITQSPKYLFRKEGQNVTLSCEQNLNHDAMYWYRQDPGQGLRLIYYSQIVNDFQKGDIAEGYSVSREKKESFPLTVTSAQKNPTAFYLCASRNPGLAGTGELFFGEGSRLTVL.

The J gene is TRBJ1-1, the V gene TRBV7-9; the D gene is possibly TRBD1 (6 bases). Per germline, CDR1 SEHNR and CDR2 FQNEAQ (reference sequence). The CDR3 extends over 13 amino acids. V lost 4 bases and J lost 3, with 9 bases in between. The CDR3 nucleotides are TGTGCCAGCAGCTCAAACAGGGACACTGAAGCTTTCTTT. Encoded protein: CASSSNRDTEAFF. Full variable domain (rest looked up from reference TRBV7-9 and TRBJ1-1): DTGVSQNPRHKITKRGQNVTFRCDPISEHNRLYWYRQTLGQGPEFLTYFQNEAQLEKSRLLSDRFSAERPKGSFSTLEIQRTEQGDSAMYLCASSSNRDTEAFFGQGTRLTVV.

The chain has TRBV3-1 (or the pseudogene TRBV3-2) and TRBJ2-3; possible D gene TRBD1, 5 bases. Deletions cut 0 bases from V and 9 bases from J, with 10 bases between. CDR1 is LGHDT and CDR2 is YNNKEL in the germline V gene (reference sequence). This CDR3 contains 13 residues. The CDR3 sequence: CASSQDPGYTQYF. The DNA of the CDR3 is TGTGCCAGCAGCCAAGATCCAGGGTACACGCAGTATTTT.

The rearrangement uses TRBV6-4 and TRBJ1-2, with TRBD1 as a possible D gene (6 bases). The V end lost 3 bases, the J end lost 2 bases, and 7 bases lay between the germline ends. Germline CDR1 reads MRHNA; CDR2 reads SNTAGT. This CDR3 spans 13 amino acids. CDR3 region: CASSETGNYGYTF. The CDR3 DNA sequence: TGTGCCAGCAGTGAAACAGGGAACTATGGCTACACCTTC.

The DNA for the CDR3 is TGTGCCAGCAGCGCTAGCGGGGGGGCTGGGGAGCTGTTTTTT. Its protein product is CASSASGGAGELFF. The chain uses TRBV9 and TRBJ2-2, with 12 bases identical to TRBD2. CDR3 length equals 14 residues. With 3 bases clipped from V and 8 bases from J, the junction kept 2 bases outside the gene matches. Germline assignment: CDR1 SGDLS and CDR2 YYNGEE.

This sequence joins TRBV27 and TRBJ1-1; 7 bases align to TRBD1. CDR3 length: 15 residues. Trimming at V came to 3 bases and at J to 5 bases, leaving 9 bases not matched to a gene. Germline V gene data show CDR1 as MNHEY and CDR2 as SMNVEV (reference sequence). The CDR3 nucleotides are TGTGCCAGCAGTTTTCACAGGGGCAGGTATACTGAAGCTTTCTTT. This gives the protein CASSFHRGRYTEAFF.

The rearrangement joins TRBV29-1 to TRBJ2-3, with TRBD2 as a possible D gene (6 bases). In germline, CDR1 is SQVTM, CDR2 ANQGSEA. Trimming removed 1 base at V and 8 bases at J, with 16 bases between. The CDR3 length is 14 residues. In nucleotides, the CDR3 is TGCAGCGTTGAAGGGTGGGGGACTCCTTTTACGCAGTATTTT. Translation: CSVEGWGTPFTQYF.

This rearrangement joins TRBV4-2 to TRBJ1-1, with 7 positions matching TRBD1. V trimming: 4 bases; J trimming: 2 bases; junction bases outside the gene matches: 10. Germline V gene lookup returns CDR1 LGHNA and CDR2 YNFKEQ. The CDR3 runs to 16 residues. The CDR3: CASSLFPGQINTEAFF. For the CDR3, the DNA is TGTGCCAGCAGCCTATTTCCGGGACAGATTAACACTGAAGCTTTCTTT.